This T cell receptor beta chain was observed in a study of blood T cell repertoires in COVID-19. Germline loops: CDR1 MNHNY, CDR2 SVGAGI (reference sequence). J gave up 2 bases and V 2 bases, and 3 bases lay outside the gene matches. The CDR3 is made up of 15 amino acids. TCRdb keeps only in-frame clones here, not all; method: immunoSEQ multiplex PCR. The table lists 80,000 to 100,000 clones, about 80% of them singletons. The rearrangement uses TRBV6-6 and TRBJ2-7; 10 bases are a match to TRBD1. The origin of this receptor is a human donor in a cohort sampled during active COVID-19. Material for sequencing was peripheral blood. CDR3 in amino acids: CASSYEDRGPYEQYF. The CDR3 DNA is TGTGCCAGCAGTTACGAAGACAGGGGGCCCTACGAGCAGTACTTC.